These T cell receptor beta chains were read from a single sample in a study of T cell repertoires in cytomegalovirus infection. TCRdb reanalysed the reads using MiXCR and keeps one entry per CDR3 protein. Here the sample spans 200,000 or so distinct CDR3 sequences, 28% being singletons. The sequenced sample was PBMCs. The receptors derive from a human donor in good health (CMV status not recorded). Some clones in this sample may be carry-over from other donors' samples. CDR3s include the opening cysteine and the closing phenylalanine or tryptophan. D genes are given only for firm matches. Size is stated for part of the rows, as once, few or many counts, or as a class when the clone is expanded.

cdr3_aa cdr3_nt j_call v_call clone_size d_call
CASSVLTGVDTDTQYF TGTGCCAGCAGCGTTTTAACAGGGGTGGATACAGATACGCAGTATTTT TRBJ2-3 TRBV9 - TRBD1
CASSLGTRYGYTF TGTGCCAGCAGTTTAGGGACACGCTATGGCTACACCTTC TRBJ1-2 TRBV12-3/TRBV12-4 - -
CASSPGTGSYSPLHF TGTGCCAGCAGCCCCGGGACAGGGAGTTATTCACCCCTCCACTTT TRBJ1-6 TRBV7-8 many TRBD1
CASHKGGTDTQYF TGTGCCAGCCACAAAGGGGGCACAGATACGCAGTATTTT TRBJ2-3 TRBV6-6 - -
CASSGFQETQYF TGTGCCAGCAGTGGCTTCCAAGAGACCCAGTACTTC TRBJ2-5 TRBV25-1 - -
CASSSEIQGYTGELFF TGTGCCAGCAGCTCGGAGATACAGGGTTACACCGGGGAGCTGTTTTTT TRBJ2-2 TRBV7-9 - -
CAISESGEALGTPLHF TGTGCCATCAGTGAGTCGGGGGAGGCACTCGGCACACCCCTCCACTTT TRBJ1-6 TRBV10-3 few -
CASSLLPGSTYEQYF TGTGCCAGCAGCTTACTCCCAGGGTCTACCTACGAGCAGTACTTC TRBJ2-7 TRBV7-9 - -
CSARNLETQYF TGCAGCGCCCGAAATCTAGAGACCCAGTACTTC TRBJ2-5 TRBV29-1 - -
CATSRGSGADTQYF TGTGCCACCAGCCGCGGGTCGGGAGCAGATACGCAGTATTTT TRBJ2-3 TRBV15 few -
CASSSPIGGGVYGYTF TGTGCCAGCAGCTCCCCCATCGGCGGGGGCGTCTATGGCTACACCTTC TRBJ1-2 TRBV5-4 few -
CSASELDFEQFF TGCAGTGCGAGCGAACTAGATTTTGAGCAGTTCTTC TRBJ2-1 TRBV20-1 - -
CASSGRTGRGTEAFF TGTGCCAGCAGCGGACGGACCGGGCGTGGCACTGAAGCTTTCTTT TRBJ1-1 TRBV5-4 - -
CASSLGGGGLRTFF TGTGCCAGCAGCTTAGGAGGGGGGGGTTTAAGGACTTTCTTT TRBJ1-1 TRBV7-2 few -
CASSCTSGGRSSTDTQYF TGTGCCAGCAGCTGTACTAGCGGGGGTCGATCTAGCACAGATACGCAGTATTTT TRBJ2-3 TRBV7-2 - TRBD2
CASSPRDSTDTQYF TGTGCCAGCAGCCCCCGGGACTCCACAGATACGCAGTATTTT TRBJ2-3 TRBV7-2 many -
CASSAERDTEAFF TGTGCCAGCAGTGCTGAGAGGGACACTGAAGCTTTCTTT TRBJ1-1 TRBV2 few -
CASSPIQISGPLQETQYF TGTGCCAGCTCACCAATCCAAATCTCTGGCCCTCTTCAAGAGACCCAGTACTTC TRBJ2-5 TRBV18 - -
CASIPAGFPETQYF TGTGCCAGCATACCCGCCGGGTTCCCAGAGACCCAGTACTTC TRBJ2-5 TRBV6-1 few -
CASSQVGTENEKLFF TGTGCCAGCAGCCAAGTCGGGACAGAGAATGAAAAACTGTTTTTT TRBJ1-4 TRBV4-2 - TRBD1
CASSPPGPQETQYF TGTGCCAGCAGCCCCCCCGGCCCACAGGAGACCCAGTACTTC TRBJ2-5 TRBV7-2 - -
CASSPGTGGPYEQYF TGTGCCAGCAGCCCCGGGACAGGGGGTCCCTACGAGCAGTACTTC TRBJ2-7 TRBV11-2 many TRBD1
CSVLGQGYGYTF TGCAGCGTCTTGGGACAGGGGTATGGCTACACCTTC TRBJ1-2 TRBV29-1 - TRBD1
CASSLAGPGPLNTEAFF TGTGCCAGCAGCTTAGCGGGACCGGGTCCCCTGAACACTGAAGCTTTCTTT TRBJ1-1 TRBV7-2 many -
CASSSTGAEQYF TGTGCCAGCAGTTCAACAGGGGCCGAGCAGTACTTC TRBJ2-7 TRBV28 few TRBD1
CASSIRGATEAFF TGTGCCAGCAGCATCAGGGGTGCCACTGAAGCTTTCTTT TRBJ1-1 TRBV7-2 - -
CASSRQGQGGYTF TGTGCCAGCAGCCGACAGGGCCAAGGTGGCTACACCTTC TRBJ1-2 TRBV27 few TRBD1
CASSLPGVAEQFF TGTGCCAGCAGCTTGCCAGGGGTGGCTGAGCAGTTCTTC TRBJ2-1 TRBV5-5 - -
CASSLERARSGNTIYF TGCGCCAGCAGCTTGGAGAGGGCGAGGTCTGGAAACACCATATATTTT TRBJ1-3 TRBV5-1 few -
CASGLVRPRGSYEQYF TGTGCTAGTGGTTTGGTGCGTCCACGGGGCTCCTACGAGCAGTACTTC TRBJ2-7 TRBV12-5 few -
CASSALGLPDTQYF TGTGCCAGCAGCGCTTTGGGTCTTCCAGATACGCAGTATTTT TRBJ2-3 TRBV7-9 many -
CASSLSGARLEAFF TGTGCCAGCAGCTTGTCAGGGGCTCGCCTGGAAGCTTTCTTT TRBJ1-1 TRBV7-2 many -
CASSQERSGDTEAFF TGTGCCAGCAGCCAAGAAAGATCAGGGGACACTGAAGCTTTCTTT TRBJ1-1 TRBV4-2 few -
CSVGEGSENTIYF TGCAGCGTTGGGGAGGGGTCGGAAAACACCATATATTTT TRBJ1-3 TRBV29-1 - -